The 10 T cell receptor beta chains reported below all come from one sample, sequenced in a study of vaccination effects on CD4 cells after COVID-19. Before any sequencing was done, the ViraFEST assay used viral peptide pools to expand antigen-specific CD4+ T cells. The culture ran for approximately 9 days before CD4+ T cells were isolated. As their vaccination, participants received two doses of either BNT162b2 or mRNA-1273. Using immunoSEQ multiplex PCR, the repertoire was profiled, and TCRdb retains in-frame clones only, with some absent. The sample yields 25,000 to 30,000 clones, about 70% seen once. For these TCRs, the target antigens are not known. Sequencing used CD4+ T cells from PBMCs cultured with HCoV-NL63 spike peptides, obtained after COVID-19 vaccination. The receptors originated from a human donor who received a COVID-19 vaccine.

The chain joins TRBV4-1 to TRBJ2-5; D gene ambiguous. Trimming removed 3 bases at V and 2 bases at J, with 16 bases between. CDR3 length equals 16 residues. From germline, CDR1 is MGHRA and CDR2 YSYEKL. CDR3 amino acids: CASSHLPLGSQETQYF. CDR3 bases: TGCGCCAGCAGCCACCTCCCATTAGGATCGCAAGAGACCCAGTACTTC.

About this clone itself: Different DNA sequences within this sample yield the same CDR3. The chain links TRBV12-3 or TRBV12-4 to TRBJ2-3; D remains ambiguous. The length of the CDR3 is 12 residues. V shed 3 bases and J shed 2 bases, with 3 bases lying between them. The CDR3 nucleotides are TGTGCCAGCAGTTTTTCCACAGATACGCAGTATTTT. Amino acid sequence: CASSFSTDTQYF.

CDR3 coding DNA: TGTGCCAGCTCACCAAATTACGAGGGTTCCCATGAGCAGTTCTTC. Translated: CASSPNYEGSHEQFF. The chain recombines TRBV18 with TRBJ2-1, with D perhaps TRBD2 (5 bases). V was clipped by 2 bases and J by 8 bases, with 16 bases between them. This CDR3 spans 15 amino acids. The germline V gene has CDR1 KGHSH and CDR2 LQKENI.

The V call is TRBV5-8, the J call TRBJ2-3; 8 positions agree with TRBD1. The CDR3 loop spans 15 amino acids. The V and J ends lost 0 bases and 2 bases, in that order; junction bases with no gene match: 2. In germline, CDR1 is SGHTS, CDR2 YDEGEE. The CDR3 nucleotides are TGTGCCAGCAGCTTGGGACAGGGGTCCACAGATACGCAGTATTTT. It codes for CASSLGQGSTDTQYF.

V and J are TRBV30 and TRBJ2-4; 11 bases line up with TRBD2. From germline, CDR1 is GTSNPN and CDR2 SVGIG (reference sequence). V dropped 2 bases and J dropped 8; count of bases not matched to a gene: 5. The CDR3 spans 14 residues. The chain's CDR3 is CAWSPIAGGYIQYF. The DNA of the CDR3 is TGTGCCTGGAGTCCTATAGCGGGGGGGTACATTCAGTACTTC. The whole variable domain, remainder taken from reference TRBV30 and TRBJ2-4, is SQTIHQWPATLVQPVGSPLSLECTVEGTSNPNLYWYRQAAGRGLQLLFYSVGIGQISSEVPQNLSASRPQDRQFILSSKKLLLSDSGFYLCAWSPIAGGYIQYFGAGTRLSVL.

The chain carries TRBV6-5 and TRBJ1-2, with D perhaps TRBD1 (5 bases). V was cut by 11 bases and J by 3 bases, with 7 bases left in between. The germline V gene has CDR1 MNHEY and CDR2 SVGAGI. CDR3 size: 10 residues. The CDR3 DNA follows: TGTGCCGGGGGTGACTATGGCTACACCTTC. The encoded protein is CAGGDYGYTF.

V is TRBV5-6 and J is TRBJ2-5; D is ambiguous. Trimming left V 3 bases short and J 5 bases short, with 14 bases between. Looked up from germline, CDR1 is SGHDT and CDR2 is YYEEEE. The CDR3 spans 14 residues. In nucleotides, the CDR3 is TGTGCCAGCAGCTCGGCCCGGGCCTTGGAGACCCAGTACTTC. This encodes CASSSARALETQYF.

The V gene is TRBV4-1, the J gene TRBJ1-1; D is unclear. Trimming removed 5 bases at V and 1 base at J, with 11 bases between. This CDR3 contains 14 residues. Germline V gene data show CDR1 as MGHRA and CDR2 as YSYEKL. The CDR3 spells CASSGRTENTEAFF. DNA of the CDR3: TGCGCCAGCAGCGGTAGAACGGAGAACACTGAAGCTTTCTTT.

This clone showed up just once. The CDR3 region has the DNA TGTGCCTGGAGTGTACATCGCCGGCGGGGTGGGTACAATGAGCAGTTCTTC. Its translation is CAWSVHRRRGGYNEQFF. The rearrangement joins TRBV30 to TRBJ2-1; TRBD2 is a possible D gene (6 bases). Germline CDR1 is GTSNPN and CDR2 is SVGIG (reference sequence). Trimming left V 0 bases short and J 4 bases short, with 19 bases between. The CDR3 consists of 17 residues.

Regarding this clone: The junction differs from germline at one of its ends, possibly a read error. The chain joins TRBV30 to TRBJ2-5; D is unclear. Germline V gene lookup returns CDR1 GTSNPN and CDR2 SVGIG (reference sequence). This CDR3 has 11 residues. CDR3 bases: TGTGCCTGGAGTGTACGAGAGGCCCAGTACTTC. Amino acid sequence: CAWSVREAQYF.